The present T cell receptor (beta chain) was sequenced within a study of T cell clones after liver transplantation (dated by TCRdb to the late 2010s). The study in broad terms: Samples were obtained from ITN030ST, a randomized trial in which withdrawal of immunosuppression was attempted within 2 years of liver transplantation. Donor-reactive T cell clones were identified using TCRbeta sequencing after a pre-transplant mixed lymphocyte reaction and were then followed in post-transplant blood. As an antigen-independent comparator for the donor-reactive sequences, third party-reactive TCRbeta sequences from pre-transplant MLRs were identified as well. Three of the eight recipients were HCV-positive; the others were transplanted for non-autoimmune, non-viral indications. Subjects received no induction therapy and standard immunosuppression until randomization at 12-24 months post-transplant. To count as tolerant, a recipient had to stay completely off immunosuppression for at least one year without liver enzymes climbing beyond twice the upper limit of normal. Blood samples were collected pre-transplant, pre-randomization before withdrawal, and post-randomization after either complete withdrawal or failed withdrawal. Of the 8 liver transplant recipients making up the studied cohort, 3 were classified as tolerant and 5 as non-tolerant. What the study reported, not specific to this receptor: The conclusions were preliminary, being limited by small, heterogeneous patient numbers and by non-standardized post-transplant time points. Donor-reactive sequences decreased more than third party-reactive sequences, which suggests partial antigen-specific deletion that was not related to withdrawal success. Once repertoire turnover was taken into account, donor-reactive detection showed a significant reduction for CD4 in 7 of 8 subjects and for CD8 in 8 of 8. Low numbers of available donor cells limited the measurable donor-reactive repertoire in two subjects. In most of the 8 subjects, circulating donor-reactive CD4 TCRbeta sequences decreased significantly after transplant, regardless of tolerance or HCV status. Because no allograft tissue specimens were available, donor-reactive T cells may have migrated into the graft instead of being deleted.

In light of the paper, this sample's time point label describes: pre-transplant. Unstimulated PBMCs, after thawing, were stained for CD3, CD4 and CD8 and then FACS-sorted into CD3+CD4+ and CD3+CD8+ populations. All 8 studied subjects were randomized to immunosuppression withdrawal. The Qiagen DNeasy Blood and Tissue Kit was used for isolation of genomic DNA. This clone is a singleton in its sample. No cognate antigen has been identified for it. Qualities for individual bases were not recorded, and no much larger clone is one base off. Using immunoSEQ, frozen genomic DNA was subjected to high-throughput TCRbeta CDR3 sequencing, a process that included PCR amplification, mapping, bias correction and internal controls. In the original analysis: Productive rearrangements were retained, and unique TCRbeta sequences were defined by the CDR3 nucleotide sequence together with the V and J gene. Donor-reactive sequences required at least 5-fold expansion in CFSE-low cells versus unstimulated pre-transplant cells and at least 0.01% frequency. Per-subject minimum frequency thresholds, based on the lowest-template unstimulated sample, ensured at least 90% detection power. Repertoire turnover was measured by Jensen-Shannon divergence between the top 1000 TCRbeta sequences post- and pre-transplant. Two-sided Fisher's exact tests were used to test for changes in the detection of donor-reactive sequences. Entries here come from immuneACCESS through TCRdb and include only in-frame sequences with V and J called. Some clones fail to appear in such tables; in the studies checked, an unresolved V gene covers under half of the shortfall, and the cause of the remainder is unknown. That table furnishes V, J and clone size, whereas the DNA furnished D and trimming. This sample holds about 78,000 clones; 80% were observed only once. The top ten clones comprise over 0.45% of the sample.

V is clipped by 5 bases and J by 0 bases, and the sequence between their germline boundaries is 10 bases long. From the cysteine through the phenylalanine, the CDR3 covers 14 amino acids. Of the read, only the CDR3 DNA is kept; its 42 bases are in frame from base 1. In the germline V gene, CDR1 corresponds to SGHVS and CDR2 to FNYEAQ. Recombination joined TRBV7-6 with TRBJ1-1; no D segment can be confidently identified. Sequences were derived from CD4+ T cells from blood, sampled before liver transplant. This TCR was sampled from a human donor who received a liver transplant. The DNA is as follows: TGTGCCAGCAGCCTTGACACCATGAACACTGAAGCTTTCTTT. The encoded protein is CASSLDTMNTEAFF. The CDR3, completed at both ends by the reference TRBV7-6 and TRBJ1-1 genes, gives the full variable domain GAGVSQSPRYKVTKRGQDVALRCDPISGHVSLYWYRQALGQGPEFLTYFNYEAQQDKSGLPNDRFSAERPEGSISTLTIQRTEQRDSAMYRCASSLDTMNTEAFFGQGTRLTVV.